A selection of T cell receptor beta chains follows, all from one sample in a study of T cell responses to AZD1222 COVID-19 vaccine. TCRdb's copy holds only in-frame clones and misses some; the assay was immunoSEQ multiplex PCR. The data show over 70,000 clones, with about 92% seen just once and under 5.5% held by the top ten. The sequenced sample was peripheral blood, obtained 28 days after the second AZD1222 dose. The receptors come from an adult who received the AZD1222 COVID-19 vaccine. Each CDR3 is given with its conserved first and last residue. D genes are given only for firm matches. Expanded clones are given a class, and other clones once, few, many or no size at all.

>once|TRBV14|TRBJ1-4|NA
CASSPRESRSEKLFF
TGTGCCAGCAGCCCTCGGGAAAGCCGGTCTGAAAAACTGTTTTTT
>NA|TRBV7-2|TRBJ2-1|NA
CASSFSGYEQFF
TGTGCCAGCAGCTTTTCAGGCTATGAGCAGTTCTTC
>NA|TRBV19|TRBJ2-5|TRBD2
CASSPPYQRGGGGTQYF
TGTGCCAGTAGTCCTCCGTACCAGCGGGGGGGCGGTGGGACCCAGTACTTC
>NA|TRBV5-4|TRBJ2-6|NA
CASTYGAGSNSGANVLTF
TGTGCCAGCACCTATGGGGCAGGGAGTAATTCTGGGGCCAACGTCCTGACTTTC
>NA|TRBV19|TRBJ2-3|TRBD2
CASTGTSQVVDTQYF
TGTGCCAGTACCGGGACTAGCCAGGTGGTAGATACGCAGTATTTT
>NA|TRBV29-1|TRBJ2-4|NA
CSGEIDDIQYF
TGCAGCGGAGAAATCGACGACATTCAGTACTTC
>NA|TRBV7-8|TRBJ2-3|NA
CASRGREENPSTDTQYF
TGTGCCAGCAGGGGACGCGAGGAGAATCCTAGCACAGATACGCAGTATTTT
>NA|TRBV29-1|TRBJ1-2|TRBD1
CSVESYAGGYGYTF
TGCAGCGTTGAATCGTATGCAGGGGGCTATGGCTACACCTTC
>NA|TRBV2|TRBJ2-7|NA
CASSEGDGAYEQYF
TGTGCCAGCAGTGAGGGGGACGGAGCCTACGAGCAGTACTTC
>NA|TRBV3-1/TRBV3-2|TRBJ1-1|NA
CASSQDLIGGNTEAFF
TGTGCCAGCAGCCAAGATCTAATAGGAGGGAACACTGAAGCTTTCTTT
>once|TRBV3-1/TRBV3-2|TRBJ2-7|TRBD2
CASSQERLAGYEQYF
TGTGCCAGCAGCCAAGAAAGGCTAGCGGGCTACGAGCAGTACTTC
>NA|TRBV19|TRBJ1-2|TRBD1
CASSAGTVISYGYTF
TGTGCCAGTAGTGCCGGGACAGTGATAAGCTATGGCTACACCTTC
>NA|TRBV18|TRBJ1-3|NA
CASSPPNRVDSGNTIYF
TGTGCCAGCTCACCACCGAACAGGGTGGACTCTGGAAACACCATATATTTT
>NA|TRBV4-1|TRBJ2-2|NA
CASSQFGRGALGSANTGELFF
TGCGCCAGCAGCCAATTTGGTAGGGGGGCGCTCGGTTCGGCGAACACCGGGGAGCTGTTTTTT
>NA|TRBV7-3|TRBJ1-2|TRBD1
CASSPTGTVDGYTF
TGTGCCAGCAGCCCGACAGGGACAGTCGATGGCTACACCTTC
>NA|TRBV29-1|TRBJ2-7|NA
CSVAGDWGDIGSYEQYF
TGCAGCGTTGCCGGGGACTGGGGAGATATTGGGTCCTACGAGCAGTACTTC
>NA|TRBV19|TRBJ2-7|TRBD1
CASSIGTGKSSYEQYF
TGTGCCAGTAGTATCGGGACAGGCAAAAGCTCCTACGAGCAGTACTTC
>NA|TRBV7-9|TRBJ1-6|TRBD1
CASSPGTGGSPLHF
TGTGCCAGCAGCCCCGGGACAGGGGGATCACCCCTCCACTTT
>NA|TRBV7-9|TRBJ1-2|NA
CASSLVYGYTF
TGTGCCAGCAGCTTAGTTTATGGCTACACCTTC
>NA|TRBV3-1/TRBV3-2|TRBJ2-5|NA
CASSQVIRRAETQYF
TGTGCCAGCAGCCAAGTGATCCGAAGGGCGGAGACCCAGTACTTC
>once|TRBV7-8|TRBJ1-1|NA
CASSPPGGGHEAFF
TGTGCCAGCAGCCCACCGGGAGGAGGGCATGAAGCTTTCTTT
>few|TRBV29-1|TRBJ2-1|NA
CSVEAWQGFNEQFF
TGCAGCGTTGAAGCGTGGCAGGGCTTTAATGAGCAGTTCTTC
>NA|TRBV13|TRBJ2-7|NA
CASSFSTGDYEQYF
TGTGCCAGCAGCTTCAGCACGGGAGACTACGAGCAGTACTTC
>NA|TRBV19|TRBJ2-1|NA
CASSIRSWGWANSSNEQFF
TGTGCCAGTAGTATAAGGAGTTGGGGGTGGGCCAATTCGTCCAATGAGCAGTTCTTC
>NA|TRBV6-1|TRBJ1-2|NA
CASSESGAYYGYTF
TGTGCCAGCAGTGAGTCGGGAGCATACTATGGCTACACCTTC
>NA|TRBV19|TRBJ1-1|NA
CASSIHPNTEAFF
TGTGCCAGTAGTATTCATCCGAACACTGAAGCTTTCTTT
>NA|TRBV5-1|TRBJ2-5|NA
CASSLVGSQETQYF
TGCGCCAGCAGCTTAGTGGGCAGCCAAGAGACCCAGTACTTC
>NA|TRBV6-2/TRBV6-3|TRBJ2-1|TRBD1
CASSYVRGQGWNEQFF
TGTGCCAGCAGTTACGTGCGAGGACAGGGTTGGAATGAGCAGTTCTTC
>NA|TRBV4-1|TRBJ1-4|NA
CASSPVVLEKLFF
TGCGCCAGCAGCCCGGTAGTGTTGGAAAAACTGTTTTTT
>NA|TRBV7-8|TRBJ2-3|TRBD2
CASSPLGLAADTQYF
TGTGCCAGCAGCCCCCTGGGACTAGCAGCAGATACGCAGTATTTT
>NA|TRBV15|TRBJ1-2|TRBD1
CATSTRTGVIGYTF
TGTGCCACCAGCACCCGGACAGGGGTAATTGGCTACACCTTC
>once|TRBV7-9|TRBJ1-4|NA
CASSPVPNEKLFF
TGTGCCAGCAGCCCCGTCCCTAATGAAAAACTGTTTTTT
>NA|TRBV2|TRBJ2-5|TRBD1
CASRGTGGAGSPETQYF
TGTGCCAGCAGGGGGACAGGGGGCGCCGGGTCGCCAGAGACCCAGTACTTC
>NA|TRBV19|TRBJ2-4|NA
CASSFSQTGSKNIQYF
TGTGCCAGTAGTTTTAGTCAGACAGGTAGCAAAAACATTCAGTACTTC
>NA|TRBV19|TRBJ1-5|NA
CASSAWGSNQPQHF
TGTGCCAGTAGTGCCTGGGGCAGCAATCAGCCCCAGCATTTT
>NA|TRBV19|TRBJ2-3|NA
CASKVGDTQYF
TGTGCCAGTAAGGTGGGAGATACGCAGTATTTT
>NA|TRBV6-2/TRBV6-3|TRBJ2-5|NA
CASSPDRGRYQETQYF
TGTGCCAGCAGTCCGGACCGGGGACGGTACCAAGAGACCCAGTACTTC
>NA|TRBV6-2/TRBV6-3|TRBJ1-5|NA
CASSYDSNQPQHF
TGTGCCAGCAGTTACGACAGCAATCAGCCCCAGCATTTT
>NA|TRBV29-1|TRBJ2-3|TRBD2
CSVEGTSGGTDTQYF
TGCAGCGTGGAAGGGACTAGCGGGGGCACAGATACGCAGTATTTT
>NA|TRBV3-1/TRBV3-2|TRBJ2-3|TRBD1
CASSPYGQGGSTDTQYF
TGTGCCAGCAGCCCGTATGGACAGGGGGGAAGCACAGATACGCAGTATTTT
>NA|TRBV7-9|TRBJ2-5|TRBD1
CASSFPQGQAEETQYF
TGTGCCAGCAGCTTTCCACAGGGACAGGCTGAAGAGACCCAGTACTTC
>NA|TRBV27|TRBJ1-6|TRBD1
CASSFAGGSPLHF
TGTGCCAGCAGTTTCGCAGGGGGTTCACCCCTCCACTTT
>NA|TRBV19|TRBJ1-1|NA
CASSIEGLQLPNTEAFF
TGTGCCAGTAGTATAGAGGGCCTACAGCTTCCAAACACTGAAGCTTTCTTT
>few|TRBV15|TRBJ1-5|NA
CATSRQGYNQPQHF
TGTGCCACCAGCAGACAGGGTTACAATCAGCCCCAGCATTTT
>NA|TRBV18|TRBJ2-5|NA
CASFAGVRETQYF
TGTGCCAGCTTCGCCGGGGTGAGGGAGACCCAGTACTTC
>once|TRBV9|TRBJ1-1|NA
CASSPEDTEAFF
TGTGCCAGCAGCCCCGAGGACACTGAAGCTTTCTTT
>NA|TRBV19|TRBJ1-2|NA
CASSTGSGYGYTF
TGTGCCAGTAGTACAGGGAGCGGGTATGGCTACACCTTC
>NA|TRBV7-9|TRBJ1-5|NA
CASSLKQPQHF
TGTGCCAGCAGCTTAAAGCAGCCCCAGCATTTT
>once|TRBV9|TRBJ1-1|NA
CASSVPTGNTEAFF
TGTGCCAGCAGCGTACCGACGGGGAACACTGAAGCTTTCTTT
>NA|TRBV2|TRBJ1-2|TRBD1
CAPRDRGHKGYTF
TGTGCCCCCCGGGACAGGGGGCATAAGGGCTACACCTTC
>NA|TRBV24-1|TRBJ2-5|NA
CATIRLGKEQETQYF
TGTGCCACCATCAGACTCGGGAAGGAACAAGAGACCCAGTACTTC
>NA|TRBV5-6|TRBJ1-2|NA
CASSLGGSYGYTF
TGTGCCAGCAGCTTAGGGGGGTCCTATGGCTACACCTTC
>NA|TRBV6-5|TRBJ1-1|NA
CASSYRAGVGTEAFF
TGTGCCAGCAGTTACAGGGCGGGGGTTGGCACTGAAGCTTTCTTT
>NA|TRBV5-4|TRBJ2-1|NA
CASSEGHSNEQFF
TGTGCCAGCAGCGAAGGACATTCCAATGAGCAGTTCTTC
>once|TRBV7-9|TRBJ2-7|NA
CAAGSLKGYYEQYF
TGTGCCGCGGGCAGCCTGAAGGGGTACTACGAGCAGTACTTC
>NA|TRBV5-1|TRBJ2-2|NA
CASSPAGSTGELFF
TGCGCCAGCAGCCCGGCGGGGTCCACCGGGGAGCTGTTTTTT